Presented here are 20 T cell receptor beta chains from one specimen sequenced in a study of blood T cell repertoires in COVID-19 (dated by TCRdb to 2020 to 2022). Library preparation used the immunoSEQ multiplex PCR assay. TCRdb carries this immuneACCESS record with in-frame sequences only. Its versions omit some clonotypes, under half of them owing to an unresolved V gene in the studies checked, with the rest unexplained. Here the sample has about 400,000 clones; about 89% occur a single time. The ten largest account for roughly 4% of the sample. Sequencing input: peripheral blood. These receptors were collected from a young woman with acute or convalescent COVID-19.

The V call is TRBV30, the J call TRBJ2-3, with 10 bases that match TRBD2. V was pared by 3 bases and J by 1 base, with 4 bases of the junction left unmatched. The CDR3 spans 15 residues. Germline-derived CDR1 and CDR2 are GTSNPN and SVGIG (reference sequence). CDR3 residues: CAWSPGTSGTDTQYF. The CDR3 nucleotides read TGTGCCTGGAGCCCCGGGACTAGCGGCACAGATACGCAGTATTTT.

The table lists this clone with a count of one. The genes are TRBV3-1 (or the pseudogene TRBV3-2) and TRBJ1-5; D not resolved. This CDR3 contains 15 residues. Germline V gives CDR1 LGHDT, CDR2 YNNKEL (reference sequence). Trimming shortened V by 0 bases and J by 5 bases, and 11 bases separated the two germline ends. The CDR3 region is CASSQDRNSYQPQHF. As DNA, the CDR3 is TGTGCCAGCAGCCAAGATAGGAACAGTTATCAGCCCCAGCATTTT.

V gene TRBV18 combines with J gene TRBJ2-5; TRBD2 aligns across 13 bases. V trimming: 5 bases; J trimming: 0 bases; junction bases outside the gene matches: 6. The CDR3 is 17 residues long. CDR1 is KGHSH, CDR2 LQKENI, per germline. The CDR3 coding sequence is TGTGCCAGCTCATCGACTAGCGGGGGGCCGTACCAAGAGACCCAGTACTTC. Its translation: CASSSTSGGPYQETQYF.

This rearrangement joins TRBV9 to TRBJ2-2; TRBD2 is a possible D gene (6 bases). Germline V gene lookup returns CDR1 SGDLS and CDR2 YYNGEE. V lost 0 bases and J 4 bases, leaving 10 bases between the germline ends. This CDR3 comprises 15 residues. CDR3 nucleotide sequence: TGTGCCAGCAGCGTAGGCGGGGCCATCACCGGGGAGCTGTTTTTT. Amino acids: CASSVGGAITGELFF. The whole variable domain, remainder taken from reference TRBV9 and TRBJ2-2, is DSGVTQTPKHLITATGQRVTLRCSPRSGDLSVYWYQQSLDQGLQFLIQYYNGEERAKGNILERFSAQQFPDLHSELNLSSLELGDSALYFCASSVGGAITGELFFGEGSRLTVL.

This chain uses TRBV5-6 with TRBJ2-3, with 10 bases matching TRBD2. Germline lookup yields CDR1 SGHDT and CDR2 YYEEEE. The V and J ends lost 3 bases and 2 bases, in that order; junction bases with no gene match: 3. The CDR3 is 15 amino acids. This chain's CDR3 is CASSWTSGDTDTQYF. CDR3 in DNA: TGTGCCAGCAGCTGGACTAGCGGAGACACAGATACGCAGTATTTT.

This clone was seen a single time. The CDR3 here is CATSPGGSNTEAFF. The DNA of the CDR3 is TGTGCCACTTCGCCGGGGGGCAGTAACACTGAAGCTTTCTTT. The V and J genes are TRBV24-1 and TRBJ1-1; the D gene is possibly TRBD1 (6 bases). Germline CDR1 reads KGHDR; CDR2 reads SFDVKD. The CDR3 length is 14 residues. The V end was cut by 10 bases, the J end by 2 bases, with 16 bases between.

A note on this clone: The same CDR3 arises from other DNA sequences in this sample as well. The V call is TRBV5-1, the J call TRBJ2-1, with 7 bases identical to TRBD2. Germline CDR1 and CDR2: SGHRS and YFSETQ. The CDR3 spans 13 residues. The V gene end was trimmed by 0 bases and the J gene end by 8 bases; junction bases not matched to a gene: 2. CDR3 nucleotides: TGCGCCAGCAGCTTGGGCACTAGCGATGAGCAGTTCTTC. It specifies CASSLGTSDEQFF.

On this clone: The identical CDR3 is also encoded by other nucleotide sequences in the sample. The chain combines TRBV3-1 (or the pseudogene TRBV3-2) with TRBJ2-1; 10 bases are shared with TRBD1. The V and J ends lost 3 bases and 1 base, in that order; junction bases with no gene match: 0. CDR3 size: 15 residues. Germline V gives CDR1 LGHDT, CDR2 YNNKEL (reference sequence). The chain's CDR3 is CASSQDRGSYNEQFF. The CDR3 DNA reads TGTGCCAGCAGCCAGGACAGGGGGTCCTACAATGAGCAGTTCTTC.

The chain joins TRBV2 to TRBJ2-3, with a possible D match to TRBD1 (5 bases). Germline CDR1 and CDR2: SNHLY and FYNNEI. The V end was cut by 7 bases, the J end by 4 bases, with 12 bases between. This CDR3 spans 13 amino acids. The CDR3 protein is CASMTAKADTQYF. In DNA, the CDR3 is TGTGCCAGCATGACAGCCAAGGCAGATACGCAGTATTTT.

The CDR3 spells CASSEGGRWGETQYF. DNA for the CDR3: TGTGCCAGCAGTGAAGGGGGGCGCTGGGGAGAGACCCAGTACTTC. The V gene is TRBV6-1, the J gene TRBJ2-5; tentatively, D is TRBD1 (6 bases). CDR3 length: 15 amino acids. V was cut by 1 base and J by 4 bases, with 13 bases left in between. The germline V gene encodes CDR1 MNHNS and CDR2 SASEGT.

V and J are TRBV28 and TRBJ2-5; TRBD1 matches 10 bases. This CDR3 has 15 residues. Germline lookup yields CDR1 MDHEN and CDR2 SYDVKM. Unmatched junction bases numbered 4, after V lost 2 bases and J lost 4 bases. The CDR3 DNA reads as TGTGCCAGCAGTTTACCGACAGGGGGCGGAGAGACCCAGTACTTC. Translation gives CASSLPTGGGETQYF.

The gene calls are TRBV19 and TRBJ2-5, with TRBD1 identical over 7 bases. CDR1 is LNHDA and CDR2 is SQIVND in the germline V gene (reference sequence). With V trimmed by 8 bases and J by 2 bases, 11 bases remained unmatched. This CDR3 is 15 amino acids long. In DNA, the CDR3 is TGTGCCAGTCGTCGAACAGGGGACCCACAAGAGACCCAGTACTTC. Translation: CASRRTGDPQETQYF.

The CDR3 nucleotides are TGCGCCAGCAGCGGGGGACAGGGGAGCTCTGGAAACACCATATATTTT. Amino acid sequence: CASSGGQGSSGNTIYF. This rearrangement joins TRBV5-1 to TRBJ1-3, with 10 bases identical to TRBD1. The CDR3 runs to 16 residues. Germline loops: CDR1 SGHRS, CDR2 YFSETQ. The ends lost 4 bases at V and 0 bases at J; junction bases unmatched: 4.

This rearrangement joins TRBV2 to TRBJ2-7, with a weak D call TRBD2 (6 bases). Germline V gene data show CDR1 as SNHLY and CDR2 as FYNNEI. The CDR3 spans 16 residues. Deletions cut 7 bases from V and 3 bases from J, with 22 bases between. CDR3 sequence: CASTPAGRITDYEQYF. The DNA of the CDR3 is TGTGCCAGCACCCCGGCGGGGCGTATAACTGACTACGAGCAGTACTTC.

The chain has TRBV12-3 or TRBV12-4 and TRBJ1-5; D is uncertain. The CDR3 is 13 amino acids. The germline V and J ends were trimmed by 1 base and 5 bases, with 6 bases remaining between them. CDR3 nucleotides: TGTGCCAGCAGTTTAGTTACAGATCAGCCCCAGCATTTT. Its protein product is CASSLVTDQPQHF.

The V gene is TRBV5-1, the J gene TRBJ1-3; D may be TRBD1 (6 bases). This CDR3 spans 14 amino acids. The V gene's germline CDR1 is SGHRS and CDR2 YFSETQ. V was trimmed by 1 base and J by 4 bases, leaving 9 bases between them. The CDR3 reads CASSLYTGGNTIYF. In nucleotides, the CDR3 is TGCGCCAGCAGCTTGTATACAGGGGGAAACACCATATATTTT.

The chain is built from TRBV29-1 and TRBJ1-1; possible D gene TRBD1, 6 bases. The V gene lost 8 bases and the J gene lost 2 bases, with 15 bases spanning the gap. The CDR3 length is 13 residues. The germline V gene encodes CDR1 SQVTM and CDR2 ANQGSEA. The CDR3 DNA is TGCAGCCCCGTTCGGGGGGCAAACACTGAAGCTTTCTTT. Protein: CSPVRGANTEAFF. Variable domain in full (rest from reference TRBV29-1 and TRBJ1-1): SAVISQKPSRDICQRGTSLTIQCQVDSQVTMMFWYRQQPGQSLTLIATANQGSEATYESGFVIDKFPISRPNLTFSTLTVSNMSPEDSSIYLCSPVRGANTEAFFGQGTRLTVV.

This clone came up once. The chain carries TRBV18 and TRBJ2-3; TRBD2 is a possible D gene (6 bases). This CDR3 is 16 amino acids long. Germline loops: CDR1 KGHSH, CDR2 LQKENI. Deletions cut 6 bases from V and 0 bases from J, with 16 bases between. CDR3 DNA: TGTGCCAGCTCCCCAGCGACTAGAGCGAGCACAGATACGCAGTATTTT. This gives the protein CASSPATRASTDTQYF. The full variable domain, rest sourced from reference TRBV18 and TRBJ2-3, is NAGVMQNPRHLVRRRGQEARLRCSPMKGHSHVYWYRQLPEEGLKFMVYLQKENIIDESGMPKERFSAEFPKEGPSILRIQQVVRGDSAAYFCASSPATRASTDTQYFGPGTRLTVL.

J is TRBJ2-1 and V is TRBV5-1, with 9 bases matching TRBD2. Looked up from germline, CDR1 is SGHRS and CDR2 is YFSETQ. This CDR3 has 16 residues. The junction had 11 bases not matched to a gene; V was cut back by 4 bases and J by 6 bases. CDR3 protein: CASSPSGGGAFNEQFF. CDR3 coding DNA: TGCGCCAGCAGCCCCAGCGGCGGGGGGGCATTCAATGAGCAGTTCTTC.

The chain uses TRBV3-1 (or the pseudogene TRBV3-2) and TRBJ1-1; the D is unclear. The CDR3 covers 13 residues. Trimming stripped 4 bases from V and 3 bases from J, with 9 bases between. CDR1 is LGHDT and CDR2 is YNNKEL in the germline V gene (reference sequence). CDR3 in amino acids: CASSPMGDTEAFF. The CDR3 nucleotides read TGTGCCAGCAGCCCAATGGGAGACACTGAAGCTTTCTTT.